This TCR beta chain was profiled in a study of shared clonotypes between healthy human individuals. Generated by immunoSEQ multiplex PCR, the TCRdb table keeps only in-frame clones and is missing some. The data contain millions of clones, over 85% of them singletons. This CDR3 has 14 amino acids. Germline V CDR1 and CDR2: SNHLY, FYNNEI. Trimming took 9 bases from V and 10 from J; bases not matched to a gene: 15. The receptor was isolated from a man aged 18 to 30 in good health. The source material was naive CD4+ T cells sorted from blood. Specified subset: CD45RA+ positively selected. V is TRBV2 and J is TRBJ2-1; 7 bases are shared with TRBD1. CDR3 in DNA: TGTGCCAGTGCACGGACAGTAGGGGGCCAGGAGCAGTTCTTC. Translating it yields CASARTVGGQEQFF.